Listed below are T cell receptor beta chains from one sample, sequenced in a study of graft-versus-host responses after intestinal transplantation. Some clones are missing from TCRdb's copy, which holds only in-frame ones; the method was immunoSEQ multiplex PCR. The sample holds some 86,000 clones, 91% seen once. Their target antigens are unknown. The sample consisted of unstimulated CD4+ T cells sorted from spleen or lymph node cells, taken before intestinal transplant. All receptors come from a human donor who received an intestinal transplant. CDR3s include the opening cysteine and the closing phenylalanine or tryptophan. A D gene is named only where the DNA matches it firmly. Clone size is stated in some rows and not others, as once, few, many or a class when expanded.

V	J	size	D	CDR3	DNA
TRBV15	TRBJ1-1	.	.	CATSTYGGEAFF	TGTGCCACCAGCACCTACGGGGGGGAAGCTTTCTTT
TRBV28	TRBJ1-1	.	TRBD1	CASSLWAPLAGGTNTEAFF	TGTGCCAGCAGTTTATGGGCCCCCTTGGCAGGGGGCACGAACACTGAAGCTTTCTTT
TRBV7-2	TRBJ2-7	.	TRBD2	CASSWLAGGSSYEQYF	TGTGCCAGCAGCTGGCTAGCGGGGGGAAGCTCCTACGAGCAGTACTTC
TRBV2	TRBJ1-2	once	.	CASSETRIFYGYTF	TGTGCCAGCAGTGAAACACGAATATTCTATGGCTACACCTTC
TRBV6-5	TRBJ2-2	.	.	CASTNRGYRELFF	TGTGCCAGCACCAATCGAGGGTACCGGGAGCTGTTTTTT
TRBV7-9	TRBJ2-1	.	.	CASSLAVLKPPYNEQFF	TGTGCCAGCAGCTTAGCGGTCCTAAAACCCCCCTACAATGAGCAGTTCTTC
TRBV21-1	TRBJ2-7	.	.	CASSKEAGQGCEQYF	TGTGCCAGCAGCAAAGAAGCGGGACAGGGTTGCGAGCAGTACTTC
TRBV30	TRBJ1-2	.	TRBD1	CAWSRERGGDYGYTF	TGTGCCTGGAGCCGAGAACGAGGGGGCGACTATGGCTACACCTTC
TRBV18	TRBJ2-1	.	TRBD2	CASSPSGGTYNEQFF	TGTGCCAGCTCACCCAGCGGGGGAACCTACAATGAGCAGTTCTTC
TRBV6-5	TRBJ1-1	.	TRBD1	CASSNRQGNTEAFF	TGTGCCAGCAGTAACCGACAGGGGAACACTGAAGCTTTCTTT
TRBV15	TRBJ2-3	.	.	CATSRAQGPEYF	TGTGCCACCAGCAGAGCCCAGGGTCCTGAGTATTTT
TRBV19	TRBJ2-5	.	TRBD2	CASSIVFGGVAQETQYF	TGTGCCAGTAGTATAGTTTTCGGGGGGGTCGCACAAGAGACCCAGTACTTC
TRBV30	TRBJ2-7	.	.	CAWSVGGSSYEQYF	TGTGCCTGGAGTGTTGGCGGTAGCTCCTACGAGCAGTACTTC
TRBV19	TRBJ2-4	.	.	CASSIGQEGSIQYF	TGTGCCAGTAGTATTGGACAGGAGGGTAGCATTCAGTACTTC
TRBV19	TRBJ2-3	.	.	CASSIGQSTDTQYF	TGTGCCAGTAGTATTGGCCAAAGCACAGATACGCAGTATTTT
TRBV4-3	TRBJ2-7	.	TRBD2	CASSQVASGGSYEQYF	TGCGCCAGCAGCCAAGTGGCTAGCGGGGGCTCCTACGAGCAGTACTTC
TRBV7-2	TRBJ1-1	.	.	CASSLEQGHTEAFF	TGTGCCAGCAGCTTAGAGCAGGGTCACACTGAAGCTTTCTTT
TRBV4-3	TRBJ1-1	few	.	CASSQRTAFLNTEAFF	TGCGCCAGCAGCCAGAGGACAGCCTTTTTGAACACTGAAGCTTTCTTT
TRBV5-8	TRBJ2-7	.	.	CASSSYQGIYEQYF	TGTGCCAGCAGCTCGTATCAGGGGATCTACGAGCAGTACTTC
TRBV6-1	TRBJ1-1	few	TRBD1	CASSLDRGAEAFF	TGTGCCAGCAGTTTGGACAGGGGCGCTGAAGCTTTCTTT
TRBV19	TRBJ1-6	.	TRBD1	CASSITITDRAIHF	TGTGCCAGTAGTATCACTATCACCGACAGGGCGATCCACTTT
TRBV19	TRBJ2-7	.	TRBD1	CASSIQYGQGARSYEQYF	TGTGCCAGTAGTATCCAATACGGACAGGGGGCACGATCCTACGAGCAGTACTTC
TRBV10-2	TRBJ1-1	.	TRBD1	CASRDRGNTEAFF	TGCGCCAGCCGGGACAGGGGGAACACTGAAGCTTTCTTT
TRBV18	TRBJ2-6	.	TRBD1	CASSPRQGTHIHSGANVLTF	TGTGCCAGCTCACCACGACAGGGGACACACATACACTCTGGGGCCAACGTCCTGACTTTC
TRBV7-9	TRBJ2-5	.	.	CASLVGGNQETQYF	TGTGCCAGCCTGGTCGGGGGAAACCAAGAGACCCAGTACTTC
TRBV10-3	TRBJ1-4	.	.	CAISESTTTNEKLFF	TGTGCCATCAGTGAGTCGACAACAACTAATGAAAAACTGTTTTTT
TRBV19	TRBJ2-5	.	.	CASSPDRQETQYF	TGTGCCAGTAGTCCTGACAGGCAAGAGACCCAGTACTTC
TRBV10-3	TRBJ1-6	.	.	CAISESTGYSPLHF	TGTGCCATCAGTGAGTCTACAGGGTATTCACCCCTCCACTTT
TRBV29-1	TRBJ2-5	.	.	CSVAGPAETQYF	TGCAGCGTTGCAGGTCCGGCAGAGACCCAGTACTTC
TRBV2	TRBJ2-3	.	.	CASKLGRTGDTQYF	TGTGCCAGCAAATTAGGGAGGACGGGAGATACGCAGTATTTT
TRBV9	TRBJ2-7	.	.	CASSVAQGYEQYF	TGTGCCAGCAGCGTAGCGCAGGGCTACGAGCAGTACTTC
TRBV7-2	TRBJ2-3	.	TRBD2	CASSLAPSGYTDTQYF	TGTGCCAGCAGCTTAGCGCCTAGCGGATACACAGATACGCAGTATTTT
TRBV27	TRBJ2-1	.	TRBD1	CASSGPGTGGYNEQFF	TGTGCCAGCAGTGGCCCCGGGACAGGGGGCTACAATGAGCAGTTCTTC
TRBV19	TRBJ2-2	.	TRBD2	CASSMRRGVTTGELFF	TGTGCCAGTAGTATGAGGCGGGGGGTTACCACCGGGGAGCTGTTTTTT
TRBV9	TRBJ2-7	.	TRBD2	CASSPSGGAYEQYF	TGTGCCAGCAGCCCTAGCGGGGGGGCCTACGAGCAGTACTTC
TRBV5-4	TRBJ2-7	.	.	CASSLEEGKGSYEQYF	TGTGCCAGCAGCTTGGAGGAGGGAAAAGGCTCCTACGAGCAGTACTTC
TRBV5-4	TRBJ2-3	.	.	CASSTGGLAVQDTQYF	TGTGCCAGCAGCACCGGCGGCCTAGCCGTGCAGGATACGCAGTATTTT
TRBV7-2	TRBJ2-1	.	TRBD1	CASSLGQGGYNEQFF	TGTGCCAGCAGCCTCGGACAGGGGGGTTACAATGAGCAGTTCTTC
TRBV5-1	TRBJ2-7	.	TRBD1	CASSLLGQGASYEQYF	TGCGCCAGCAGCTTGCTCGGACAGGGGGCCTCCTACGAGCAGTACTTC
TRBV5-1	TRBJ2-7	.	TRBD2	CASSSTSGGPYEQYF	TGCGCCAGCAGCTCGACTAGCGGGGGACCCTACGAGCAGTACTTC
TRBV11-2	TRBJ2-7	.	TRBD1	CASSYRTGVSYEQYF	TGTGCCAGCAGCTACAGGACAGGGGTCTCCTACGAGCAGTACTTC
TRBV11-3	TRBJ1-2	.	TRBD1	CASSLGTGNYGYTF	TGTGCCAGCAGCTTAGGGACAGGGAACTATGGCTACACCTTC
TRBV6-5	TRBJ2-7	.	.	CASSDGIGRNEQYF	TGTGCCAGCAGTGACGGGATTGGAAGGAACGAGCAGTACTTC
TRBV10-3	TRBJ2-7	.	TRBD1	CAISVTGGFGEQYF	TGTGCCATCAGTGTGACAGGGGGCTTTGGCGAGCAGTACTTC
TRBV4-3	TRBJ1-1	.	.	CASSQVAGMNTEAFF	TGCGCCAGCAGCCAAGTAGCGGGGATGAACACTGAAGCTTTCTTT
TRBV15	TRBJ2-7	.	TRBD2	CATSRDQGGGTSYEQYF	TGTGCCACCAGCAGAGATCAAGGCGGGGGGACCTCCTACGAGCAGTACTTC
TRBV18	TRBJ1-4	once	.	CASSPSGVPNEKLFF	TGTGCCAGCTCACCATCGGGGGTCCCTAATGAAAAACTGTTTTTT
TRBV9	TRBJ1-3	.	.	CASSVATRSSGNTIYF	TGTGCCAGCAGCGTAGCTACAAGGAGCTCTGGAAACACCATATATTTT
TRBV5-1	TRBJ2-1	.	TRBD2	CASSLKLAGDEQFF	TGCGCCAGCAGCTTGAAACTAGCGGGGGATGAGCAGTTCTTC